The rows below give T cell receptor beta chains drawn from one sample of a study of T-cell memory formation after mild COVID-19. TCRdb redid the calling of the 5' RACE reads with MiXCR, one entry per CDR3 protein. The sample holds approximately 390,000 distinct CDR3 sequences, about a sixth seen once. The specimen was PBMCs or a T cell subset sorted from them (not recorded which). These receptors all come from a man younger than 35 who had mild COVID-19 (a few samples of this study predate the infection). Cell type and time point are not known. Both conserved end residues are part of each CDR3. D genes are given only for firm matches. Clone size is stated in some rows and not others, as once, few, many or a class when expanded.

v_gene	abundance	len	j_gene	d_gene	CDR3nt	CDR3aa
TRBV11-2	few	13	TRBJ2-5	.	TGTGCCAGCAGCTTAACAGGGTGGGAGACCCAGTACTTC	CASSLTGWETQYF
TRBV20-1	.	13	TRBJ2-7	TRBD1	TGCAGTGCTAGGGAGGACAGGTACTACGAGCAGTACTTC	CSAREDRYYEQYF
TRBV7-9	few	15	TRBJ1-4	TRBD1	TGTGCCAGCAGCTTCCAGGGGGCAACTAATGAAAAACTGTTTTTT	CASSFQGATNEKLFF
TRBV7-2	.	16	TRBJ1-5	TRBD1	TGTGCCAGCAGCTTCCCCGGGACAGGGCCCAATCAGCCCCAGCATTTT	CASSFPGTGPNQPQHF
TRBV7-9	few	14	TRBJ1-2	.	TGTGCCAGCAGCCTCGGCGCAGTCACCTATGGCTACACCTTC	CASSLGAVTYGYTF
TRBV5-5	few	17	TRBJ2-5	.	TGTGCCAGCAGCTTGGAAGTTCGCCGTAATACCCAAGAGACCCAGTACTTC	CASSLEVRRNTQETQYF
TRBV12-5	few	14	TRBJ2-7	.	TGTGCTAGTGGTTTGGACCTACGGATCTACGAGCAGTACTTC	CASGLDLRIYEQYF
TRBV9	few	16	TRBJ2-5	.	TGTGCCAGCAGCCCACCTGTCCGGGGGCTTCAAGAGACCCAGTACTTC	CASSPPVRGLQETQYF
TRBV5-1	few	14	TRBJ2-3	TRBD1	TGCGCCAGCAGCCCGGACAGGGGCTGGGATACGCAGTATTTT	CASSPDRGWDTQYF
TRBV4-2	.	14	TRBJ2-1	.	TGTGCCAGCAGCCATACCGGGCCCCACAATGAGCAGTTCTTC	CASSHTGPHNEQFF
TRBV20-1	.	14	TRBJ1-1	.	TGCAGTGCTAGGGGGGAGGGCTTCAACACTGAAGCTTTCTTT	CSARGEGFNTEAFF
TRBV28	.	15	TRBJ2-7	.	TGTGCCAGCAGTCCGTCGGACGCGGAAGGGTCCGAGCAGTACTTC	CASSPSDAEGSEQYF
TRBV7-2	few	15	TRBJ2-3	TRBD2	TGTGCCAGCAGCTTTCTAGCGGGGGTGGGAGATACGCAGTATTTT	CASSFLAGVGDTQYF
TRBV20-1	.	14	TRBJ2-3	TRBD2	TGCAGTGCAAAACTAGCGGGCAGCACAGATACGCAGTATTTT	CSAKLAGSTDTQYF
TRBV4-3	.	18	TRBJ2-7	TRBD1	TGCGCCAGCAGCCAAGACGAACGGGACAGGGGAATCGTCTACGAGCAGTACTTC	CASSQDERDRGIVYEQYF
TRBV10-1	few	14	TRBJ2-1	.	TGCGCCAGCAGTGAGAGGGGGGAATACAATGAGCAGTTCTTC	CASSERGEYNEQFF
TRBV28	.	12	TRBJ1-6	.	TGTGCCAGCAGTAGCCCGGGACATCTCCTCCACTTT	CASSSPGHLLHF
TRBV12-3/TRBV12-4	few	14	TRBJ2-3	.	TGTGCCAGCACCATACAGGTTAACACAGATACGCAGTATTTT	CASTIQVNTDTQYF
TRBV5-1	.	16	TRBJ2-2	.	TGCGCCAGCAGCTTGGGGTGGGCGACGAACACCGGGGAGCTGTTTTTT	CASSLGWATNTGELFF
TRBV6-6	.	16	TRBJ1-2	.	TGTGCCAGCAGTTACGGCAGGGACGGCCTTGGGGATGGCTACACCTTC	CASSYGRDGLGDGYTF
TRBV4-3	few	16	TRBJ1-2	.	TGCGCCAGCACCAACAAGAGCGGGACTCCTGAGGGTGGCTACACCTTC	CASTNKSGTPEGGYTF
TRBV12-3/TRBV12-4	.	12	TRBJ2-3	.	TGTGCCAGCAGTCCCGATATAGATACGCAGTATTTT	CASSPDIDTQYF
TRBV9	.	14	TRBJ1-1	TRBD1	TGTGCCAGCAGCGTAGGGGGCACAGGGGCCATGGCTTTCTTT	CASSVGGTGAMAFF
TRBV18	.	15	TRBJ2-1	.	TGTGCCAGCTCACTCATACGAGGGGGAACGACTTCCCAGTTCTTC	CASSLIRGGTTSQFF
TRBV7-8	many	13	TRBJ2-5	.	TGTGCCAGCAACCCCGGGGACCAAGAGACCCAGTACTTC	CASNPGDQETQYF
TRBV7-3	.	15	TRBJ2-3	TRBD2	TGTGCCAGCAGCTTATCGCTAGCGGGGGGGGATACGCAGTATTTT	CASSLSLAGGDTQYF
TRBV5-1	many	15	TRBJ1-6	TRBD1	TGCGCCAGCAGCGGAGGACAGGGCGTTAATTCACCCCTCCACTTT	CASSGGQGVNSPLHF
TRBV5-6	few	12	TRBJ1-1	.	TGTGCCAGCAGCTCCGATGGCAGTGAAGCTTTCTTT	CASSSDGSEAFF
TRBV15	.	14	TRBJ1-1	.	TGTGCCACCAGCAGAGACAGGGCGAAGACTGAAGCTTTCTTT	CATSRDRAKTEAFF
TRBV5-1	many	12	TRBJ2-7	.	TGCGCCAGCAGCTCCCAGACCTACGAGCAGTACTTC	CASSSQTYEQYF
TRBV7-6	.	15	TRBJ2-2	TRBD1	TGTGCCAGCAGCCCGGGACAGGGGGTTCTCGGGGAGCTGTTTTTT	CASSPGQGVLGELFF
TRBV7-3	.	16	TRBJ2-3	.	TGTGCCAGCAGCTTTCGCGGCGGAGGGGCAACAGATACGCAGTATTTT	CASSFRGGGATDTQYF
TRBV4-1	few	16	TRBJ2-5	.	TGCGCCAGCAGCCAAGGGGGTGGCGCAATCCAAGAGACCCAGTACTTC	CASSQGGGAIQETQYF
TRBV7-9	many	14	TRBJ2-5	.	TGTGCCAGCAGCTTAGAGCCCCGGGAAGAGACCCAGTACTTC	CASSLEPREETQYF
TRBV6-2/TRBV6-3	.	14	TRBJ2-7	TRBD1	TGTGCCAGCAGGCGGACAGGGCGAACCTACGAGCAGTACTTC	CASRRTGRTYEQYF
TRBV7-6	.	16	TRBJ2-1	.	TGTGCCAGCAGCTTAGAACAGTCCAGCTCCTACAATGAGCAGTTCTTC	CASSLEQSSSYNEQFF
TRBV7-9	.	16	TRBJ1-2	.	TGTGCCAGCAGCTGGGCGGCGGCAGCGGCCGAGGGTGGCTACACCTTC	CASSWAAAAAEGGYTF
TRBV4-1	.	15	TRBJ1-1	.	TGCGCCAGCAGCCAACGATGGACCCTGGACACTGAAGCTTTCTTT	CASSQRWTLDTEAFF
TRBV7-9	.	15	TRBJ2-1	.	TGTGCCAGCATCCCCGTGGAGCCCGGAGGTATTGAGCAGTTCTTC	CASIPVEPGGIEQFF
TRBV15	few	17	TRBJ2-1	.	TGTGCCACCAGCAGAGTAGCTAGCGCTAGCTCCTACAATGAGCAGTTCTTC	CATSRVASASSYNEQFF
TRBV12-3/TRBV12-4	.	13	TRBJ2-1	.	TGTGCCAGCAAGACCACCTCCTACAATGAGCAGTTCTTC	CASKTTSYNEQFF
TRBV6-2/TRBV6-3	few	17	TRBJ2-3	.	TGTGCCAGCAGTCGCAGCGGTCCCCGGTTGAGCACAGATACGCAGTATTTT	CASSRSGPRLSTDTQYF
TRBV30	.	13	TRBJ2-2	.	TGTGCCTGGAGTGTAGGAGGCGCCGGGGAGCTGTTTTTT	CAWSVGGAGELFF
TRBV4-2	.	16	TRBJ2-3	TRBD2	TGTGCCAGCAGCCAACCGACTAGCGGGGGCACAGATACGCAGTATTTT	CASSQPTSGGTDTQYF
TRBV11-1	.	17	TRBJ2-1	TRBD2	TGTGCCAGCAGCCCGTCGGGCGGGGGAAGCTCCTACAATGAGCAGTTCTTC	CASSPSGGGSSYNEQFF
TRBV29-1	.	11	TRBJ2-1	.	TGCAGCGTTGAAGCATTATCTGAGCAGTTCTTC	CSVEALSEQFF
TRBV13	few	13	TRBJ1-2	.	TGTGCCAGCAGCTTTTGGGGGGATTATGGCTACACCTTC	CASSFWGDYGYTF
TRBV27	.	12	TRBJ1-2	.	TGTGCCAGTCGACCCGTAGGCTATGGCTACACCTTC	CASRPVGYGYTF
TRBV4-1	few	14	TRBJ1-1	.	TGCGCCAGCAGCAGTACCGGGACCGGGTTACGGGCTTTCTTT	CASSSTGTGLRAFF
TRBV5-4	few	14	TRBJ2-1	TRBD2	TGTGCCAGCAGCTTGGATGTAGCGGGGGGTGAGCAGTTCTTC	CASSLDVAGGEQFF
TRBV7-6	many	14	TRBJ1-1	.	TGTGCCAGCAGCCCCGGCGGATTAAACACTGAAGCTTTCTTT	CASSPGGLNTEAFF
TRBV28	few	12	TRBJ1-1	.	TGTGCCAGCAGCGATAGTCCTACCAGGGCTTTCTTT	CASSDSPTRAFF
TRBV6-5	many	16	TRBJ1-5	TRBD1	TGTGCCAGCAGCCCTGGGACAGCTACCTTCAATCAGCCCCAGCATTTT	CASSPGTATFNQPQHF